The 7 T cell receptor beta chains below were found in one sample sequenced in a study of blood T cell repertoires in COVID-19. TCRdb's table, derived via immunoSEQ multiplex PCR, lists solely in-frame clones and lacks some. This repertoire shows under 350,000 clones, 75% to 95% found once; its top ten account for approximately 6.8%. Sequenced input: peripheral blood. These TCRs come from a woman younger than 45 with COVID-19, enrolled during active disease.

This chain connects TRBV7-3 to TRBJ1-6, with 8 positions matching TRBD1. J was trimmed by 10 bases and V by 5 bases; bases with no gene match: 7. The germline V gene encodes CDR1 SGHTA and CDR2 FQGTGA. This CDR3 is built from 14 residues. The chain's CDR3 is CASSRQGIGSPLHF. CDR3 nucleotide sequence: TGTGCCAGCAGCCGACAGGGGATTGGGTCACCCCTCCACTTT.

A note on this clone: Other DNA sequences within the sample encode an identical CDR3. The chain joins TRBV5-4 to TRBJ2-3; maybe TRBD1 (6 bases). V lost 0 bases and J lost 6, with 11 bases in between. This CDR3 is built from 14 residues. Germline assignment: CDR1 SGHNT and CDR2 YYREEE (reference sequence). The chain's CDR3 is CASSLDRAADTQYF. The CDR3 DNA follows: TGTGCCAGCAGCTTGGACAGGGCGGCCGATACGCAGTATTTT.

The chain joins TRBV7-9 to TRBJ1-1; D is perhaps TRBD1 (5 bases). The CDR3 extends over 14 amino acids. The germline gives CDR1 SEHNR, CDR2 FQNEAQ (reference sequence). V lost 5 bases to trimming and J lost 4 bases, with 14 bases between them. DNA for the CDR3: TGTGCCAGCAGCCGCGGTCAGGGAGGCACTGAAGCTTTCTTT. Translating gives CASSRGQGGTEAFF.

This clone was detected a few times. The chain uses TRBV19 and TRBJ1-2; D unclear. Trimming removed 8 bases at V and 4 bases at J, with 17 bases between. Germline V CDR1 and CDR2: LNHDA, SQIVND (reference sequence). The CDR3 consists of 14 residues. The CDR3 reads CASQLPGSLYGYTF. CDR3 in DNA: TGTGCCAGTCAATTGCCCGGGTCCCTCTATGGCTACACCTTC. Using reference TRBV19 and TRBJ1-2 for the parts outside the CDR3, the full variable domain is DGGITQSPKYLFRKEGQNVTLSCEQNLNHDAMYWYRQDPGQGLRLIYYSQIVNDFQKGDIAEGYSVSREKKESFPLTVTSAQKNPTAFYLCASQLPGSLYGYTFGSGTRLTVV.

The V and J genes are TRBV29-1 and TRBJ2-7; perhaps TRBD1 as D (8 bases). Germline lookup yields CDR1 SQVTM and CDR2 ANQGSEA. CDR3 length: 12 residues. The V and J ends lost 6 bases and 6 bases respectively, with 15 bases between them. The CDR3 protein is CSVGQGGPEQYF. The DNA for the CDR3 is TGCAGCGTCGGACAGGGAGGGCCCGAGCAGTACTTC.

The V gene is TRBV28, the J gene TRBJ2-2, with TRBD1 matching over 7 bases. V lost 6 bases to trimming and J lost 4 bases; unmatched junction nucleotides: 5. Germline V gives CDR1 MDHEN, CDR2 SYDVKM. This CDR3 has 14 amino acids. The CDR3 region is CASRLTGVTGELFF. The CDR3 nucleotides are TGTGCCAGCAGACTCACAGGGGTCACCGGGGAGCTGTTTTTT.

This rearrangement joins TRBV4-1 to TRBJ2-5; D possibly corresponds to TRBD2 (6 bases). This CDR3 is 14 amino acids long. Per germline, CDR1 MGHRA and CDR2 YSYEKL. V was cut by 3 bases and J by 2 bases, with 10 bases left in between. The CDR3 nucleotides are TGCGCCAGCAGCCACGGGGACTTGCAAGAGACCCAGTACTTC. Residues: CASSHGDLQETQYF.